A selection of T cell receptor beta chains follows, all from one sample in a study of blood T cells in healthy people across ages. TCRdb processed the 5' RACE reads anew with MiXCR; each CDR3 protein has one entry. The sample lists over 1,500,000 distinct CDR3 sequences, roughly 52% seen once, with about 2.1% in the top ten. The sample taken for sequencing was blood. The receptor set was obtained from a woman aged 40 to 55 in good health. Each CDR3 is given with its conserved first and last residue. The D gene is left open where the match is weak. The size entry is marked missing in some rows and otherwise reads once, few, many or a size class.

clone_size	v_call	j_call	d_call	cdr3_aa	cdr3_nt
NA	TRBV20-1	TRBJ2-7	NA	CSAPPRVSNSYEQYF	TGCAGTGCCCCCCCGCGGGTGTCGAACTCCTACGAGCAGTACTTC
NA	TRBV6-2/TRBV6-3	TRBJ2-7	TRBD1	CASSSDRGPQYF	TGTGCCAGCAGTTCTGACAGGGGGCCCCAGTACTTC
NA	TRBV6-5	TRBJ1-1	NA	CASSRTGPVNQAFF	TGTGCCAGCAGTCGTACAGGGCCCGTAAATCAAGCTTTCTTT
NA	TRBV4-1	TRBJ2-2	TRBD2	CASSQDLGGGPNTGELFF	TGCGCCAGCAGCCAAGATCTTGGGGGGGGTCCGAACACCGGGGAGCTGTTTTTT
once	TRBV12-3/TRBV12-4	TRBJ2-1	TRBD2	CASSFYTSGGANEQFF	TGTGCCAGCAGTTTTTATACTAGCGGGGGGGCCAATGAGCAGTTCTTC
NA	TRBV7-2	TRBJ2-7	NA	CASSLRGGSTNYEQYF	TGTGCCAGCAGCTTACGAGGGGGAAGCACAAATTACGAGCAGTACTTC
NA	TRBV4-1	TRBJ2-1	NA	CASSQERGGGYNEQFF	TGCGCCAGCAGCCAGGAACGGGGCGGCGGGTACAATGAGCAGTTCTTC
NA	TRBV7-2	TRBJ1-5	NA	CASSRHPGSSGNQPQHF	TGTGCCAGCAGCCGCCACCCGGGGTCCTCTGGCAATCAGCCCCAGCATTTT
NA	TRBV12-5	TRBJ2-1	TRBD2	CASGFGGRADNEQFF	TGTGCTAGTGGTTTTGGAGGGAGGGCCGACAATGAGCAGTTCTTC
few	TRBV20-1	TRBJ1-2	TRBD1	CSARQGQGALVAGYTF	TGCAGTGCTAGACAGGGACAGGGGGCTCTCGTGGCTGGCTACACCTTC
NA	TRBV10-3	TRBJ2-7	NA	CAISKTGSYEQYF	TGTGCCATCAGTAAAACAGGGAGCTACGAGCAGTACTTC
once	TRBV5-1	TRBJ2-4	NA	CASSLVVSGDSRNIQYF	TGCGCCAGCAGCTTGGTAGTCTCTGGGGATTCGAGGAACATTCAGTACTTC
NA	TRBV18	TRBJ2-4	TRBD1	CASSPGQGDIQYF	TGTGCCAGCTCACCGGGACAGGGGGACATTCAGTACTTC
few	TRBV12-3/TRBV12-4	TRBJ2-1	TRBD2	CASSWSSGGVLNEQFF	TGTGCCAGCAGTTGGTCTAGCGGGGGGGTGTTGAATGAGCAGTTCTTC
few	TRBV29-1	TRBJ2-3	TRBD2	CSVPRLAGGTDTQYF	TGCAGCGTTCCCCGACTAGCGGGGGGCACAGATACGCAGTATTTT
NA	TRBV20-1	TRBJ2-7	TRBD1	CSARPWTGDIKTQYF	TGCAGTGCTCGCCCGTGGACAGGAGATATCAAGACCCAGTACTTT
NA	TRBV12-3/TRBV12-4	TRBJ1-1	TRBD1	CASSSGTAHTEAFF	TGTGCCAGCAGTTCGGGGACAGCTCACACTGAAGCTTTCTTT
few	TRBV4-2	TRBJ2-3	TRBD2	CASSPTPGLAGDRTDTQYF	TGTGCCAGCAGCCCGACTCCGGGACTAGCGGGGGATCGCACAGATACGCAGTATTTT
NA	TRBV20-1	TRBJ1-6	NA	CSAREPPTRNSPLHF	TGCAGTGCTAGAGAGCCCCCGACGAGAAATTCACCCCTCCACTTT
NA	TRBV5-6	TRBJ2-6	NA	CASSSVGTTNSGANVLTF	TGTGCCAGCAGCTCCGTCGGGACAACCAATTCTGGGGCCAACGTCCTGACTTTC
NA	TRBV20-1	TRBJ2-7	NA	CSARDPGTSVYEQYF	TGCAGTGCTAGAGACCCCGGGACATCCGTCTACGAGCAGTACTTC
few	TRBV28	TRBJ2-7	NA	CASSFSLQKLSYEQYF	TGTGCCAGCAGTTTTTCCCTCCAGAAACTCTCCTACGAGCAGTACTTC
NA	TRBV7-9	TRBJ2-1	NA	CASSLPGLYEQFF	TGTGCCAGCAGCTTACCGGGGCTCTATGAGCAGTTCTTC
few	TRBV27	TRBJ2-6	TRBD1	CASTTGTGVTGANVLTF	TGTGCCAGCACTACCGGGACAGGGGTGACTGGGGCCAACGTCCTGACTTTC
NA	TRBV11-1	TRBJ2-5	NA	CASSPTASGQPLRQETQYF	TGTGCCAGCAGCCCAACTGCCAGCGGGCAGCCCCTTCGTCAAGAGACCCAGTACTTC
NA	TRBV29-1	TRBJ2-7	NA	CSVEGGRLNDEQYF	TGCAGCGTTGAAGGGGGCCGACTGAACGACGAGCAGTACTTC
few	TRBV7-3	TRBJ2-3	TRBD1	CASSQQTGRVDTQYF	TGTGCCAGCAGCCAACAGACAGGGCGGGTAGATACGCAGTATTTT
few	TRBV18	TRBJ2-5	TRBD2	CASSPPLREPQETQYF	TGTGCCAGCTCACCACCCCTGCGGGAGCCTCAAGAGACCCAGTACTTC
NA	TRBV27	TRBJ1-1	NA	CASVGLLNTEAFF	TGTGCCAGCGTGGGACTGCTCAACACTGAAGCTTTCTTT
few	TRBV10-3	TRBJ1-5	NA	CAISGGDPNQPQHF	TGTGCCATCAGCGGAGGGGATCCCAATCAGCCCCAGCATTTT
few	TRBV7-8	TRBJ2-3	TRBD2	CASSHIAGDLTDTQYF	TGTGCCAGCAGCCATATAGCGGGGGACCTCACAGATACGCAGTATTTT
NA	TRBV7-9	TRBJ1-4	TRBD1	CASSLRGGDEKLFF	TGTGCCAGCAGCCTCAGGGGGGGAGACGAAAAACTGTTTTTT
NA	TRBV14	TRBJ2-1	TRBD1	CASSPDGQGNEQFF	TGTGCCAGCAGCCCAGACGGACAGGGCAATGAGCAGTTCTTC
NA	TRBV7-3	TRBJ2-1	NA	CASSLTIGRTYNEQFF	TGTGCCAGCAGCTTAACGATAGGGCGGACCTACAATGAGCAGTTCTTC
NA	TRBV3-1	TRBJ2-5	TRBD2	CASSGERWRGYQETQYF	TGTGCCAGCAGCGGCGAGAGGTGGCGGGGGTACCAAGAGACCCAGTACTTC
few	TRBV4-1	TRBJ2-1	TRBD2	CASSQVIPSGANNEQFF	TGCGCCAGCAGCCAAGTAATCCCTAGCGGGGCTAACAATGAGCAGTTCTTC
NA	TRBV7-9	TRBJ2-7	NA	CASSYDGATYEQYF	TGTGCCAGCAGCTACGACGGGGCCACCTACGAGCAGTACTTC
NA	TRBV9	TRBJ2-1	NA	CASSSGYRADNEQFF	TGTGCCAGCAGTTCGGGGTACCGGGCCGACAATGAGCAGTTCTTC
few	TRBV6-1	TRBJ2-7	TRBD1	CASSEAGWDRGPYEQYF	TGTGCCAGCAGTGAAGCCGGATGGGACAGGGGGCCCTACGAGCAGTACTTC
few	TRBV20-1	TRBJ2-5	TRBD2	CSARLAGFQETQYF	TGCAGTGCTAGACTAGCGGGGTTCCAAGAGACCCAGTACTTC
few	TRBV7-9	TRBJ2-1	NA	CASSRRDTYNEQFF	TGTGCCAGCAGCCGCCGGGACACCTACAATGAGCAGTTCTTC
NA	TRBV7-3	TRBJ2-1	TRBD2	CASSLKGLAGIFGNEQFF	TGTGCCAGCAGCTTAAAGGGACTAGCGGGGATTTTTGGCAATGAGCAGTTCTTC
once	TRBV7-2	TRBJ2-1	NA	CASSSPTYNERFF	TGTGCCAGCAGCTCACCTACCTACAATGAGCGGTTCTTC
NA	TRBV18	TRBJ2-3	NA	CASSINQGRRDTQYF	TGTGCCAGCTCGATAAATCAGGGAAGACGAGATACGCAGTATTTT
NA	TRBV28	TRBJ2-7	TRBD1	CASSLYPATGISYEQYF	TGTGCCAGCAGTTTGTACCCGGCGACAGGGATATCCTACGAGCAGTACTTC
NA	TRBV18	TRBJ1-3	NA	CASSPQTSGNTIYF	TGTGCCAGCTCACCACAGACTTCTGGAAACACCATATATTTT
few	TRBV27	TRBJ2-3	NA	CASSGGGRADTQYF	TGTGCCAGCAGTGGGGGGGGCAGGGCAGATACGCAGTATTTT
NA	TRBV20-1	TRBJ1-1	NA	CSAPPGGGTEAFF	TGCAGTGCCCCCCCCGGAGGCGGCACTGAAGCTTTCTTT
NA	TRBV7-7	TRBJ2-5	NA	CASSLTGIAVGTQYF	TGTGCTAGCAGCCTTACCGGGATAGCGGTAGGGACCCAGTACTTC
NA	TRBV2	TRBJ2-2	TRBD2	CASRGTSGDTGELFF	TGTGCCAGCAGGGGGACTAGCGGAGACACCGGGGAGCTGTTTTTT
NA	TRBV12-3/TRBV12-4	TRBJ2-7	TRBD1	CASSPLPGQGPLEQYF	TGTGCCAGCAGCCCCCTCCCGGGACAGGGACCCCTCGAGCAGTACTTC
NA	TRBV20-1	TRBJ2-7	TRBD1	CSASDIQGAYEQYF	TGCAGTGCTAGTGATATTCAGGGGGCCTACGAGCAGTACTTC
NA	TRBV11-2	TRBJ2-5	NA	CASSLGVLGQETQYF	TGTGCCAGCAGCTTAGGGGTCCTCGGACAAGAGACCCAGTACTTC
few	TRBV7-2	TRBJ1-1	TRBD1	CASSARDRYLNTEAFF	TGTGCCAGCAGCGCGAGGGACAGATACTTGAACACTGAAGCTTTCTTT
few	TRBV20-1	TRBJ1-6	TRBD1	CSARDRSNRGYSPLHF	TGCAGTGCTAGAGATCGTAGTAACAGGGGCTATTCACCCCTCCACTTT